These T cell receptor beta chains were read from a single sample in a study of T-cell reconstitution after alpha-beta-depleted transplantation in children. Via MiXCR, TCRdb re-called the PCR reads, giving one row per CDR3 protein. The table lists 450,000 to 600,000 distinct CDR3 sequences, approximately 29% of them singletons, with more than 2% in the top ten. This specimen consisted of PBMCs from the stem cell graft donor, obtained from the stem cell graft. The receptor set was obtained from a human donor who donated a stem cell graft to a child with aplastic anemia. Both conserved end residues are part of each CDR3. D genes are given only for firm matches. Size tells how often a clone was seen (once, few, many) or the class of an expanded clone, and some rows leave it out.

j_call clone_size v_call d_call cdr3_nt cdr3_aa
TRBJ2-1 few TRBV7-2 NA TGTGCCAGCAGCTTAATCGGAAGCAGGGAACAGCAGTTCTTC CASSLIGSREQQFF
TRBJ1-2 many TRBV7-2 TRBD1 TGTGCCAGCAGCTTAGAGGGGGCGCCCTATGGCTACACCTTC CASSLEGAPYGYTF
TRBJ1-5 NA TRBV6-1 NA TGTGCCAGCAGGGACTGGAATCAGCCCCAGCATTTT CASRDWNQPQHF
TRBJ1-2 few TRBV27 TRBD1 TGTGCCAGCAGTTTAAGAGGGGGGTGGAGGGGGCAGAACTATGGCTACACCTTC CASSLRGGWRGQNYGYTF
TRBJ2-1 few TRBV6-1 TRBD2 TGTGCCAGCAGCCCTTGGACTAGCGGGAGTTTGGGTGAGCAGTTCTTC CASSPWTSGSLGEQFF
TRBJ1-1 NA TRBV19 NA TGTGCCAGTAGTATCGGGGCGGCAGGCCCAGGGGTGAGCACTGAAGCTTTCTTT CASSIGAAGPGVSTEAFF
TRBJ1-2 NA TRBV7-2 NA TGTGCCAGCAGCTTAACGTTAAGGGGCGGCTACACCTTC CASSLTLRGGYTF
TRBJ1-5 NA TRBV27 NA TGTGCCAGCAGTTTATCGGACTCAGGGTACAATCAGCTCCAGCATTTT CASSLSDSGYNQLQHF
TRBJ2-3 NA TRBV5-1 NA TGCGCCAGCAGCGTCGGAAACGACGGAGTTGGGGATACGCAGTATTTT CASSVGNDGVGDTQYF
TRBJ2-1 few TRBV7-9 NA TGTGCCAGCAGCTTCAGTGATTCCTCCTACAATGAGCAGTTCTTC CASSFSDSSYNEQFF